This T cell receptor beta chain originates from a study of memory CD4+ T cells and cytomegalovirus serostatus. Method: immunoSEQ multiplex PCR; TCRdb's copy keeps in-frame clones and lacks some. The top ten clones hold 2.6% of a sample with about 60,000 clones, about 80% of them seen once. Study outcomes and limitations: CD4+ memory repertoires contained about 40% of the 164 reported CMV TCRbeta sequences.

As to this clone: Antigen: not known.

Germline CDR1 and CDR2: LGHNA and YNFKEQ. The CDR3 loop spans 16 amino acids. Trimming cost V 0 bases and J 6 bases; bases outside gene matches: 11. The sort gate was single viable CD3+CD4+CD8-CD45RO+ cells for memory CD4+ T cells. This chain connects TRBV4-2 to TRBJ2-7; 7 bases are a match to TRBD2. Input material: memory CD4+ T cells from blood. This sequence was found in an adult in good health and CMV-seropositive. The CDR3 is CASSQDFAGVGSEQYF. CDR3 in DNA: TGTGCCAGCAGCCAAGATTTCGCGGGAGTGGGAAGCGAGCAGTACTTC.